This record concerns one TCR beta chain sequence. What this receptor recognizes is not known. No clone much larger than this one lies a single base away; base qualities are absent. The sample is drawn from a study of blood T cell repertoires in COVID-19 (TCRdb year 2020). Notes on the research overall: Samples from collaborators originated in the United States, Italy and Spain and spanned both the acute and convalescent phases of COVID-19. The material from the prospective study consisted of cDNA or gDNA derived from T cells, B-cell-depleted T cells, or PBMCs. Subjects who had been exposed to COVID-19, were actively infected with it, or had recovered from it provided the deeply sampled blood TCRbeta repertoires that made up the dataset. The repertoires were released in a freely available public database meant as a resource for research on the immune response to SARS-CoV-2. The samples were drawn from the first 160 participants of the ongoing ImmuneRACE study and from 950 to 1,500 subjects provided by 6 global collaborators. A de-identified subject ID, COVID-19 status, age in years and sex were almost always included in the sample metadata. Where available, HLA class I and class II types were obtained from metadata supplied by the sample provider rather than from assay-based typing.

Results the study describes overall, beyond this receptor: Clinical and demographic metadata were provided uncurated, with the amount varying by source and participant.

The immunoSEQ Assay, a bias-controlled multiplex PCR, was used to amplify TCRbeta CDR3 regions from genomic DNA. Per the source publication's procedure: Nucleated cell counts per sample were estimated from amplification of reference gene primers within the assay. To quantify the absolute abundance of each unique TCRbeta CDR3 rearrangement, sequence reads were collapsed and filtered. For each sample, productive Simpson clonality was calculated as the square root of Simpson's diversity index over productive rearrangements. Entries here come from immuneACCESS through TCRdb and include only in-frame sequences with V and J called. Some clones fail to appear in such tables; in the studies checked, an unresolved V gene covers under half of the shortfall, and the cause of the remainder is unknown. The V and J calls and clone size were taken over from that table, and D and trimming were inferred from the DNA. The sample table shows approximately 240,000 clones, and roughly 84% are seen once. 4% of the sample is held by the ten biggest clonotypes.

Based on the germline V gene (reference sequence), the CDR1 and CDR2 sequences are GTSNPN and SVGIG. The CDR3, from cysteine to phenylalanine, totals 13 residues. The only DNA kept is the CDR3, 39 bases in frame from the first base. Germline trimming amounts to 5 bases on V and 5 bases on J, with 1 as the count of junction bases outside the gene matches. Collaborating institutions collected whole blood in K2EDTA tubes following their own protocols. For TCRbeta analysis, collaborators shipped samples in one of three forms: frozen whole blood, isolated PBMCs, or DNA extracted from either of those sample types.

Recombination connected TRBV30 to TRBJ1-5; 12 central bases correspond to TRBD1. The sequence was obtained from a woman in her forties with active or convalescent COVID-19. The specimen sequenced was peripheral blood. The bases read TGTGCCTGGGGGACAGGGGGCTATCAGCCCCAGCATTTT. Its translation reads: CAWGTGGYQPQHF.